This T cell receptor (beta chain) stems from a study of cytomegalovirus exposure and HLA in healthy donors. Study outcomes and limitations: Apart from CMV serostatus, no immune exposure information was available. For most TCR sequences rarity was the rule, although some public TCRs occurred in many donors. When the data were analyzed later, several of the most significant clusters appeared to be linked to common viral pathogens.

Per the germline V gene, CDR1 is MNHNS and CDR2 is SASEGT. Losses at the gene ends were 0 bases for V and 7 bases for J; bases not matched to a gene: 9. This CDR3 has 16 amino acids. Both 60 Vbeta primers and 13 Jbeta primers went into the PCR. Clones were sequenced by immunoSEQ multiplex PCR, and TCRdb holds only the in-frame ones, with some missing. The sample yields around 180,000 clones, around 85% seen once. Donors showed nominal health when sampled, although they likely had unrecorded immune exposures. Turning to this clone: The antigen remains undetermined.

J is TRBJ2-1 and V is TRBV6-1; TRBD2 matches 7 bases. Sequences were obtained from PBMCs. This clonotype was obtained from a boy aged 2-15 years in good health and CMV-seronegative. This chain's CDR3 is CASSEAAGQGGNEQFF. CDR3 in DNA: TGTGCCAGCAGTGAAGCAGCGGGCCAGGGAGGGAATGAGCAGTTCTTC.